Listed below are T cell receptor beta chains from one sample, sequenced in a study of PD-L1 blockade in urothelial cancer. Libraries were prepared by immunoSEQ multiplex PCR; TCRdb keeps only in-frame clonotypes and omits some of them. This sample has some 53,000 clones, with around 77% found just once. Sequenced here: PBMCs, sampled around atezolizumab (anti-PD-L1) treatment. The source is a man in his 70s with urothelial cancer. Both conserved end residues are part of each CDR3. Each record gives: D gene, CDR3 length, J gene, V gene, clone size, CDR3 protein, CDR3 DNA. A D gene is named only where the DNA matches it firmly. Size is stated for part of the rows, as once, few or many counts, or as a class when the clone is expanded.

>TRBD1|15|TRBJ2-3|TRBV6-1|-
CASSPKAGGADTQYF
TGTGCCAGCAGCCCAAAGGCAGGGGGTGCAGATACGCAGTATTTT
>-|13|TRBJ2-7|TRBV7-6|-
CASSGRGSYEQYF
TGTGCCAGCAGCGGCAGGGGCTCCTACGAGCAGTACTTC
>-|14|TRBJ1-2|TRBV28|medium-sized
CASSLNSGAGGYTF
TGTGCCAGCAGTTTAAACTCAGGGGCTGGAGGCTACACCTTC
>TRBD1|16|TRBJ1-2|TRBV15|-
CATSRGGQGAEYGYTF
TGTGCCACCAGCAGAGGCGGACAGGGGGCCGAGTATGGCTACACCTTC
>TRBD1|16|TRBJ2-7|TRBV27|-
CASSFLTGGASYEQYF
TGTGCCAGCAGTTTCCTAACAGGGGGCGCCTCCTACGAGCAGTACTTC
>-|13|TRBJ2-1|TRBV7-3|-
CASSLNREGEQFF
TGTGCCAGCAGCTTAAACAGGGAAGGTGAGCAGTTCTTC
>TRBD1|11|TRBJ1-2|TRBV20-1|-
CSANQGGGYTF
TGCAGTGCTAATCAGGGGGGAGGCTACACCTTC
>-|14|TRBJ2-7|TRBV4-3|-
CASSQEADGHEQYF
TGCGCCAGCAGCCAAGAGGCAGATGGCCACGAGCAGTACTTC
>-|15|TRBJ1-2|TRBV7-2|few
CASSLAAGESYGYTF
TGTGCCAGCAGCTTAGCGGCAGGGGAGAGCTATGGCTACACCTTC
>TRBD2|13|TRBJ2-1|TRBV2|-
CASRVAGGREQFF
TGTGCCAGCAGGGTAGCGGGGGGGCGCGAGCAGTTCTTC
>TRBD1|15|TRBJ1-2|TRBV4-2|-
CASSEGTGGLDGYTF
TGTGCCAGCAGCGAAGGGACAGGGGGCTTGGATGGCTACACCTTC
>TRBD1|13|TRBJ2-7|TRBV28|-
CASSLTGGYEQYF
TGTGCCAGCAGTTTGACAGGGGGCTACGAGCAGTACTTC
>-|12|TRBJ2-7|TRBV5-1|-
CASSLQGYEQYF
TGCGCCAGCAGCTTACAGGGTTACGAGCAGTACTTC
>TRBD2|15|TRBJ2-5|TRBV28|-
CASSSIAGGAETQYF
TGTGCCAGCAGTTCCATAGCGGGCGGGGCGGAGACCCAGTACTTC
>-|15|TRBJ1-1|TRBV19|-
CASSIPREVGTEAFF
TGTGCCAGTAGTATCCCCAGGGAGGTCGGCACTGAAGCTTTCTTT
>-|13|TRBJ2-2|TRBV7-3|few
CASSYRVDGELFF
TGTGCCAGCAGCTACAGGGTGGACGGGGAGCTGTTTTTT
>-|15|TRBJ2-1|TRBV10-3|-
CASQDTLKTYNEQFF
TGTGCCTCTCAAGACACGTTAAAAACCTACAATGAGCAGTTCTTC
>TRBD2|15|TRBJ2-5|TRBV7-2|-
CASSFVSGGVETQYF
TGTGCCAGCAGCTTTGTGAGCGGGGGCGTAGAGACCCAGTACTTC
>TRBD1|15|TRBJ1-2|TRBV2|-
CASTGQGGKNYGYTF
TGTGCCAGCACCGGACAGGGGGGAAAAAACTATGGCTACACCTTC
>TRBD1|14|TRBJ2-7|TRBV5-1|-
CASSSRDRSGEQYF
TGCGCCAGCAGCTCCCGGGACAGGTCGGGCGAGCAGTACTTC